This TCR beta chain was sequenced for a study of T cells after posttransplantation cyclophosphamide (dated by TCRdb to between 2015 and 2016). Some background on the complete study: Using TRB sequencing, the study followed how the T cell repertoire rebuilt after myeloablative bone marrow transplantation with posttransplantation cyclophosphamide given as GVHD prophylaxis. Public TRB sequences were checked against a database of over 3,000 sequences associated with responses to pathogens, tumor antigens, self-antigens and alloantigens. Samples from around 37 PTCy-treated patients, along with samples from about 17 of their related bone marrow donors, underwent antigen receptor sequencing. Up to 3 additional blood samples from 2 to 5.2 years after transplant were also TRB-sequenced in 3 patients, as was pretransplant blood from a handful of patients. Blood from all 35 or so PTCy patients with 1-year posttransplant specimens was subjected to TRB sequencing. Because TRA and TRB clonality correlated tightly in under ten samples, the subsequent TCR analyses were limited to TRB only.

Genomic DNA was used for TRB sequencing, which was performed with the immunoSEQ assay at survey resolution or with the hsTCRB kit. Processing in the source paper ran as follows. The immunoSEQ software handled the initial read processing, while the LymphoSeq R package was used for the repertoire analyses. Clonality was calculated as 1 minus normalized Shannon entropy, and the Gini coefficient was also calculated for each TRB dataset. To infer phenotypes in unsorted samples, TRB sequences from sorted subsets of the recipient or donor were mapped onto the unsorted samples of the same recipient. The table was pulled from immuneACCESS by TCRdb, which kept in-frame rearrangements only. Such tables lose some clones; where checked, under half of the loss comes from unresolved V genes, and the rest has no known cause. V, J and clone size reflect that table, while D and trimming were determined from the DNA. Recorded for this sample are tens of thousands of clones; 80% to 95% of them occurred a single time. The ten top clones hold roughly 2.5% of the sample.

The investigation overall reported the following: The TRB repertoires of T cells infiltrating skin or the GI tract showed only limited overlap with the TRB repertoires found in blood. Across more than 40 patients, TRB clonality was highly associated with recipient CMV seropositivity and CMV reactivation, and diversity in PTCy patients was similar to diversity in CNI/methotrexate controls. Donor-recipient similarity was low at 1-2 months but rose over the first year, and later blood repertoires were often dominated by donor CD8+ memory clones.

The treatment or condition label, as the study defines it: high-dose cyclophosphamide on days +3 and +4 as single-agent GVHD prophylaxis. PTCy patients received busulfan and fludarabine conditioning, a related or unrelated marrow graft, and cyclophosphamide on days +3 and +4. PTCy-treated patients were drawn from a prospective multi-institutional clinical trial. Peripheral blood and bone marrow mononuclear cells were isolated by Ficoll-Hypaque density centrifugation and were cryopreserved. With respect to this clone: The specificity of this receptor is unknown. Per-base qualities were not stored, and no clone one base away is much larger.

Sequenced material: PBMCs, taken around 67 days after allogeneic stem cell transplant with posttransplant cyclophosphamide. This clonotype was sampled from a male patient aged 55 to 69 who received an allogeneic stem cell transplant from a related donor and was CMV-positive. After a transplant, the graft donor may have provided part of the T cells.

This receptor has the CDR3 CASSLFAGADYGYTF. The DNA reads as follows: TGCGCCAGCAGCTTGTTCGCGGGGGCGGACTATGGCTACACCTTC. The chain is assembled from TRBV5-1 and TRBJ1-2; the D gene is perhaps TRBD1, on 6 matching bases. Trimming takes 1 base from V and 3 bases from J, and the germline ends sit 13 bases apart. Spanning cysteine to phenylalanine, the CDR3 consists of 15 amino acids. Only the CDR3 DNA is retained, 45 bases long and in frame from the first base. CDR1 and CDR2, looked up from the germline V gene, are SGHRS and YFSETQ.